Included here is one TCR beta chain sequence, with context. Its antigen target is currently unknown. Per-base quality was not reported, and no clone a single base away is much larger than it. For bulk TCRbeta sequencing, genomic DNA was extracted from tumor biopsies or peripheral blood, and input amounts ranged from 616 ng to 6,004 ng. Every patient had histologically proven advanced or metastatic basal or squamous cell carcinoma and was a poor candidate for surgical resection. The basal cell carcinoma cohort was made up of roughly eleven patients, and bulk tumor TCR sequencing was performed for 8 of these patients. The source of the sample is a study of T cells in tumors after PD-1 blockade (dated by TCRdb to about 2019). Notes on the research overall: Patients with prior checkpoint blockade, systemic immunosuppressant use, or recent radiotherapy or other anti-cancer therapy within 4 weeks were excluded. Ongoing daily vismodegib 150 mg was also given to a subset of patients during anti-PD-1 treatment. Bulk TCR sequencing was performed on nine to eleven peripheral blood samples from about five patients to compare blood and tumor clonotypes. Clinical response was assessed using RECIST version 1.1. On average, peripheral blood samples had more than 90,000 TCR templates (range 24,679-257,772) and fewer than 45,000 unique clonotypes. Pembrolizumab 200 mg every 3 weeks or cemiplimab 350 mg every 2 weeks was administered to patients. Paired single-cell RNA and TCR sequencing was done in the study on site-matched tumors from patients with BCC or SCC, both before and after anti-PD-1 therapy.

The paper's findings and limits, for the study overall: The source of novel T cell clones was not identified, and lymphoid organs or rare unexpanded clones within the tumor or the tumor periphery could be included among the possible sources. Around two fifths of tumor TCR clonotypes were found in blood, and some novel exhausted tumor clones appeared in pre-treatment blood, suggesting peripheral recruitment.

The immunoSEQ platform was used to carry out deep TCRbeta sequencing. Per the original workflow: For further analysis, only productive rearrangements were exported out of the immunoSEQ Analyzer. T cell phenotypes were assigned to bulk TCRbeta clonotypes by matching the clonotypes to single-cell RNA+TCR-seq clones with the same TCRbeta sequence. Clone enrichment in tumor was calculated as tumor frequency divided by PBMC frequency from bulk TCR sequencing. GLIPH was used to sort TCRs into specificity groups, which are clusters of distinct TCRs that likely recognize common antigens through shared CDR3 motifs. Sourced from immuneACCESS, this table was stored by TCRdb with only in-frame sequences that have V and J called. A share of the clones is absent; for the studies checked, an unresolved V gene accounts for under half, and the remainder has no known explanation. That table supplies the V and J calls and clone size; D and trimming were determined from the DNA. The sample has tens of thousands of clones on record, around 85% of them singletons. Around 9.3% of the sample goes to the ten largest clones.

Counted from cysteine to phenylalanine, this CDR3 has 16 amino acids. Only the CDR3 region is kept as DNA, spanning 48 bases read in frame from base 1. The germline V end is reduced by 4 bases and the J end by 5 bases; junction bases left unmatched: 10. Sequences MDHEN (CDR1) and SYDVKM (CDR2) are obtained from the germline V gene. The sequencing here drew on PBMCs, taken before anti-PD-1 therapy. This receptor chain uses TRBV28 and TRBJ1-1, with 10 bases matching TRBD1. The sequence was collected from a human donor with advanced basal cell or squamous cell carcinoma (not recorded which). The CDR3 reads CASSYYRDRGVTEAFF. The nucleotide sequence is TGTGCCAGCAGTTACTACCGGGACAGGGGCGTTACTGAAGCTTTCTTT.